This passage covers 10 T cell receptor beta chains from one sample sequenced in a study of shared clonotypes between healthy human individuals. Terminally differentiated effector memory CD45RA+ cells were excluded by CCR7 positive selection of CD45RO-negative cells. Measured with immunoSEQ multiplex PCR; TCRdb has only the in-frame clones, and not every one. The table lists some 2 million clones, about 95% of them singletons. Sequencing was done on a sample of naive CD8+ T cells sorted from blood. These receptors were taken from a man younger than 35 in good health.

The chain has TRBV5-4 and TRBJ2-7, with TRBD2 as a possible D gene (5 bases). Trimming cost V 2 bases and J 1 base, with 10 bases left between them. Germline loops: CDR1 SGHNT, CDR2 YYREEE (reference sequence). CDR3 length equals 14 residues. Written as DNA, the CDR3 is TGTGCCAGCAGCTTAGGGAGTCGTTCCTACGAGCAGTACTTC. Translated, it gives CASSLGSRSYEQYF.

CDR3 loop: CASSIRKQGDSYEQYF. The CDR3 DNA is TGTGCCAGTAGTATACGAAAACAGGGTGATTCCTACGAGCAGTACTTC. This chain connects TRBV19 to TRBJ2-7; D possibly corresponds to TRBD1 (6 bases). This CDR3 region has 16 residues. V lost 2 bases to trimming and J lost 1 base, with 15 bases between them. The V gene's germline CDR1 is LNHDA and CDR2 SQIVND (reference sequence).

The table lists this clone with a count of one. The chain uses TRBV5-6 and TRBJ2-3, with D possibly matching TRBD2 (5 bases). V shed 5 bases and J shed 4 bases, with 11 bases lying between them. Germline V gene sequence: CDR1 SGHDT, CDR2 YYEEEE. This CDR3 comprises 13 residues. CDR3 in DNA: TGTGCCAGCAGTTCCGGGGTGGCAGATACGCAGTATTTT. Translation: CASSSGVADTQYF.

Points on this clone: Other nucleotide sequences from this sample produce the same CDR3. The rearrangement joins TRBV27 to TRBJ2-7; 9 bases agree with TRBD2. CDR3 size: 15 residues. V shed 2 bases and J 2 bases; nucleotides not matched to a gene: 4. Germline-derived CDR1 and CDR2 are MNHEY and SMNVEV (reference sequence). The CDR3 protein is CASSLGGGAAYEQYF. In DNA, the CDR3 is TGTGCCAGCAGTTTAGGCGGGGGGGCCGCCTACGAGCAGTACTTC.

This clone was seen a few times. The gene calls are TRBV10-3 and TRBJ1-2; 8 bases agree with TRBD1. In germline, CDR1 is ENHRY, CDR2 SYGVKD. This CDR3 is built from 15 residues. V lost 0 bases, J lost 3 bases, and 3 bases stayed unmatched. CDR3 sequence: CAISESRTGYYGYTF. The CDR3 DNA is TGTGCCATCAGTGAGTCGAGGACAGGGTACTATGGCTACACCTTC.

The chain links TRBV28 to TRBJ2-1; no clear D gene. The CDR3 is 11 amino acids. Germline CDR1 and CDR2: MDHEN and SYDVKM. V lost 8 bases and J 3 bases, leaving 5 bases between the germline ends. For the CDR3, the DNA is TGTGCCAGCGGTGACTACAATGAGCAGTTCTTC. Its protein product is CASGDYNEQFF.

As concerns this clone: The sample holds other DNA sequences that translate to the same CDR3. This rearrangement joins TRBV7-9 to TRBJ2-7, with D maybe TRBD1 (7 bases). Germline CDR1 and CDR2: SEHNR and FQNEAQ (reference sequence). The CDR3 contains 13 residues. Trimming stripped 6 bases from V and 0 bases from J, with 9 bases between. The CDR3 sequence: CASRRDSSYEQYF. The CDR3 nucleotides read TGTGCCAGCAGGCGGGACAGCTCCTACGAGCAGTACTTC.

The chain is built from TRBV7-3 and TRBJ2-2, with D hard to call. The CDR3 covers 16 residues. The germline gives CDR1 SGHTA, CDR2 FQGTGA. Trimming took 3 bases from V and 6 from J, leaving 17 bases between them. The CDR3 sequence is CASSFGPIRPPGELFF. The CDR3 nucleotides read TGTGCCAGCAGCTTTGGTCCCATTAGACCACCCGGGGAGCTGTTTTTT.

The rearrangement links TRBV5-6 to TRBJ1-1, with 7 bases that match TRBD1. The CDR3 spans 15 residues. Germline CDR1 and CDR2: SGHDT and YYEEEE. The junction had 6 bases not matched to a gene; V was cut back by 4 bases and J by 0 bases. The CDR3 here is CASSAPGTVNTEAFF. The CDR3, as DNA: TGTGCCAGCAGCGCGCCCGGGACAGTGAACACTGAAGCTTTCTTT.

DNA for the CDR3: TGCGCCAGCAGCCGCATCACCCAACTAGCGGGAACTGACAATGAGCAGTTCTTC. It codes for CASSRITQLAGTDNEQFF. The chain combines TRBV4-3 with TRBJ2-1; 10 positions match TRBD2. With V trimmed by 4 bases and J by 5 bases, 14 bases remained unmatched. CDR3 length: 18 residues. Germline V lookup: CDR1 LGHNA, CDR2 YSLEER.